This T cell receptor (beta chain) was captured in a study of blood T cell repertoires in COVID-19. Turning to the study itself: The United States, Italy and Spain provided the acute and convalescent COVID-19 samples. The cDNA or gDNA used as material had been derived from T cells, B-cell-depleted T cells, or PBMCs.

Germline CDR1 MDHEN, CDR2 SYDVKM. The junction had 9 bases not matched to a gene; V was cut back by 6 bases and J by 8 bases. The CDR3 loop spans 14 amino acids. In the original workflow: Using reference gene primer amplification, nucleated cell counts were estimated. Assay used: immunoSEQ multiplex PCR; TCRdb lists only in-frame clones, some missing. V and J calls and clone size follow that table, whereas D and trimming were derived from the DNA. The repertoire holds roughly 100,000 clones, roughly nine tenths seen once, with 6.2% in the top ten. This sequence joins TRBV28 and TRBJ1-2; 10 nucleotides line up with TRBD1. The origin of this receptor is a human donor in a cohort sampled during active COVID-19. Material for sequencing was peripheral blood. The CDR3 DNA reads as TGTGCCAGCAGCAGTCCGGGACAGGGGAAAGGCTACACCTTC. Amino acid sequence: CASSSPGQGKGYTF.